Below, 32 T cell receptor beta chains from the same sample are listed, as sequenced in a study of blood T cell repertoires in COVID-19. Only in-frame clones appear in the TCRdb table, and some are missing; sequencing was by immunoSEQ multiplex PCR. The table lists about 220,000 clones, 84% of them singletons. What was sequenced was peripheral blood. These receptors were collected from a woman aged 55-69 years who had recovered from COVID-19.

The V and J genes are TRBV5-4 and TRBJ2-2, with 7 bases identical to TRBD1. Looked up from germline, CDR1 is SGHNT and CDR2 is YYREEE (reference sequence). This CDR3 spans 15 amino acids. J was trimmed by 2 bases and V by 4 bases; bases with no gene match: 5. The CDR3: CASSHRGSNTGELFF. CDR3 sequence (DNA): TGTGCCAGCAGCCACAGGGGTTCTAACACCGGGGAGCTGTTTTTT.

The CDR3 DNA reads TGTGCCAGCAGCCCGGGACAGGGGTGGGGTTCGAACACTGAAGCTTTCTTT. Its translation is CASSPGQGWGSNTEAFF. The V call is TRBV6-2 or TRBV6-3, the J call TRBJ1-1; TRBD1 matches 10 bases. V was pared by 6 bases and J by 1 base, with 11 bases of the junction left unmatched. Germline V CDR1 and CDR2: MNHEY, SVGEGT. This CDR3 has 17 amino acids.

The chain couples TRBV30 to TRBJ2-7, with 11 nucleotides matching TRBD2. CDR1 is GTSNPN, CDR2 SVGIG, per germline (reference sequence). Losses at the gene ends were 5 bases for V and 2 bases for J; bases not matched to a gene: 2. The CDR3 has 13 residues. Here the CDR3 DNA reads TGTGCCTGGGGGACTAGCGGTCCCTACGAGCAGTACTTC. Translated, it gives CAWGTSGPYEQYF.

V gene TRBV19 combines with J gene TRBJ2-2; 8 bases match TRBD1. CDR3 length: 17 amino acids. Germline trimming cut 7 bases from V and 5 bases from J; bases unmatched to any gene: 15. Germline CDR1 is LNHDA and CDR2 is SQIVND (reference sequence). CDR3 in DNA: TGTGCCAGTACAACGGACAGGGTGGAATCGGGGACCGGGGAGCTGTTTTTT. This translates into CASTTDRVESGTGELFF.

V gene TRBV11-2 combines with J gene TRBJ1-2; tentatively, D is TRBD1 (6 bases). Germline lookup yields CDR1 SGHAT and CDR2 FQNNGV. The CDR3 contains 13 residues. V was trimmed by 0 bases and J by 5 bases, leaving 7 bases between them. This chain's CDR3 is CASSLDQGYGYTF. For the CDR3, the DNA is TGTGCCAGCAGCTTAGATCAGGGGTATGGCTACACCTTC.

The CDR3 spells CASSATSGETSTDTQYF. CDR3 DNA: TGTGCCAGCAGCGCCACTAGCGGGGAAACCTCCACAGATACGCAGTATTTT. The chain combines TRBV7-4 with TRBJ2-3, with TRBD2 identical over 10 bases. The J segment lost 2 bases and the V segment lost 5 bases, leaving 10 bases of the junction unmatched. The CDR3 is 17 residues long. Germline CDR1 and CDR2: SGHVT and SQSDAQ.

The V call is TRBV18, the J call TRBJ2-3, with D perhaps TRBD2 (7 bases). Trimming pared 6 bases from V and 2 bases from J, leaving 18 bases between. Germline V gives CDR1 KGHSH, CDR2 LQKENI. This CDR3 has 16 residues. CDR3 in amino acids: CASSVGAGASTDTQYF. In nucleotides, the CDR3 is TGTGCCAGCTCCGTCGGCGCGGGGGCCTCCACAGATACGCAGTATTTT.

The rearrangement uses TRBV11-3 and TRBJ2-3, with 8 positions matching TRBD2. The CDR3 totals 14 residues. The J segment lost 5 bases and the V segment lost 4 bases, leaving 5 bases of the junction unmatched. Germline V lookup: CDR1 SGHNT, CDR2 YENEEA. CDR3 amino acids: CASSSTGGKDTQYF. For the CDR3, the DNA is TGTGCCAGCAGCTCTACGGGGGGGAAAGATACGCAGTATTTT.

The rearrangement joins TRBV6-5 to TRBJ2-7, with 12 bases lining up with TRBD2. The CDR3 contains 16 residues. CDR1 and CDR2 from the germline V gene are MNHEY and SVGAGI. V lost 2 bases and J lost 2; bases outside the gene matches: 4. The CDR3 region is CASSYGPSGGAYEQYF. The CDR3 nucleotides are TGTGCCAGCAGTTACGGCCCTAGCGGGGGGGCCTACGAGCAGTACTTC.

The CDR3: CASSLGQGNIPEAFF. The CDR3, as DNA: TGTGCCAGCAGCTTAGGACAGGGTAATATTCCTGAAGCTTTCTTT. The V gene is TRBV11-2, the J gene TRBJ1-1, with 7 bases identical to TRBD1. The CDR3 loop spans 15 amino acids. Germline CDR1 is SGHAT and CDR2 is FQNNGV. Unmatched junction bases numbered 8, after V lost 1 base and J lost 6 bases.

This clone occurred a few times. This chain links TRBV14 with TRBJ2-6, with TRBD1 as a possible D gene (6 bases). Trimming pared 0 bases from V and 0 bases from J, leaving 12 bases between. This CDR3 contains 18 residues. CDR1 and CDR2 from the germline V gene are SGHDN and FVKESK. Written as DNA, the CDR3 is TGTGCCAGCAGCCAAGATTACAGGGCCTACTCTGGGGCCAACGTCCTGACTTTC. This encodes CASSQDYRAYSGANVLTF.

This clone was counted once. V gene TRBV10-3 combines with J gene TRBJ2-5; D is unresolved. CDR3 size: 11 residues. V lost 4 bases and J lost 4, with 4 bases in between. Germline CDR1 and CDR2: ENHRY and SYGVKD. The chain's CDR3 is CAISGGETQYF. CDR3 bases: TGTGCCATCAGTGGAGGAGAGACCCAGTACTTC.

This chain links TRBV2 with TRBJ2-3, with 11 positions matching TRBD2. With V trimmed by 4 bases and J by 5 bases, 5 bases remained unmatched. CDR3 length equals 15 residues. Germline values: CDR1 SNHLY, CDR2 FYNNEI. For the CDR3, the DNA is TGTGCCAGCAGTGTTTTAGCGGGGGGGCAAGATACGCAGTATTTT. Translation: CASSVLAGGQDTQYF.

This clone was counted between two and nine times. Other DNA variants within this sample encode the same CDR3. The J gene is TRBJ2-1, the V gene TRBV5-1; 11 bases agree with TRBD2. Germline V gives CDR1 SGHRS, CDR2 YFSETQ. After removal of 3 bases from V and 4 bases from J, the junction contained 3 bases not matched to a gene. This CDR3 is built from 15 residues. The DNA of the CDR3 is TGCGCCAGCAGCTCCGGGACTAGCGGATACAATGAGCAGTTCTTC. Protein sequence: CASSSGTSGYNEQFF.

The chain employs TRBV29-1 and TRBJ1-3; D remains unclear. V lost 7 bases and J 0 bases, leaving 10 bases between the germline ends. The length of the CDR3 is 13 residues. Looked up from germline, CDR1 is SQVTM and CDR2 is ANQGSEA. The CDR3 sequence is CSAYVSSGNTIYF. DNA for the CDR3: TGCAGCGCCTACGTTAGCTCTGGAAACACCATATATTTT.

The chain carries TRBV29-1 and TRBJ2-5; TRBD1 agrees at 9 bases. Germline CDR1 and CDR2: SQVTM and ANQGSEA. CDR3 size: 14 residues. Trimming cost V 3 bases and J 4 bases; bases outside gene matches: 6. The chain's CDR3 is CSVEETGGGETQYF. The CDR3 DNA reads TGCAGCGTTGAGGAGACAGGGGGGGGAGAGACCCAGTACTTC.

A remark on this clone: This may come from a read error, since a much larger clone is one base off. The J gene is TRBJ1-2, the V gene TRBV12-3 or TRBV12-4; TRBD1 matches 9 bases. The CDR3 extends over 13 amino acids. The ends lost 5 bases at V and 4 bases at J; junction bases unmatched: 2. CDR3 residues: CASSGQGSYGYTF. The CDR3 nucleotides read TGTGCCAGCAGTGGACAGGGGAGCTATGGCTACACCTTC.

The CDR3 loop reads CATRRAGSTDTQYF. CDR3 nucleotides: TGTGCCACTAGGAGGGCGGGGAGCACAGATACGCAGTATTTT. This chain links TRBV19 with TRBJ2-3; TRBD2 is a possible D gene (6 bases). There are 14 residues in the CDR3. Germline CDR1 LNHDA, CDR2 SQIVND (reference sequence). Trimming removed 10 bases from V and 0 bases from J, with 14 bases in between.

The CDR3 nucleotides read TGTGCCAGTAGCCCCGACTACAGAAATCAGCCCCAGCATTTT. It translates to CASSPDYRNQPQHF. The V call is TRBV19, the J call TRBJ1-5; D not certain. This CDR3 has 14 amino acids. Per germline, CDR1 LNHDA and CDR2 SQIVND (reference sequence). V was cut by 6 bases and J by 4 bases, with 13 bases left in between.

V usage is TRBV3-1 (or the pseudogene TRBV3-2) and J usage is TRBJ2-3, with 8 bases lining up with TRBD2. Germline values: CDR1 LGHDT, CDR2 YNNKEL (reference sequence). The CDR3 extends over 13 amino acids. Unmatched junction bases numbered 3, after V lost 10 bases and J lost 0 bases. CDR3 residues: CATRGGSTDTQYF. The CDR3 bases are TGTGCCACCCGGGGGGGGAGCACAGATACGCAGTATTTT.

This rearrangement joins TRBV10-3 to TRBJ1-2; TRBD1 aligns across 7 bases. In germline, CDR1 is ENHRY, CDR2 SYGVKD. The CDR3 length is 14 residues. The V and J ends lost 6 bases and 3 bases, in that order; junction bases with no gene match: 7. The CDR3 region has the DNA TGTGCCATCAGGCCCTCACAGGGGTACTATGGCTACACCTTC. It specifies CAIRPSQGYYGYTF.

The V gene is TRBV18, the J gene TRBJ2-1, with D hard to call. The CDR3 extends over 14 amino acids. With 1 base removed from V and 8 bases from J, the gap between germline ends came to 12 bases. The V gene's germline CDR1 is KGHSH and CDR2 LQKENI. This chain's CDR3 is CASSPLHELYEQFF. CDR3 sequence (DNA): TGTGCCAGCTCACCACTTCACGAGTTGTATGAGCAGTTCTTC.

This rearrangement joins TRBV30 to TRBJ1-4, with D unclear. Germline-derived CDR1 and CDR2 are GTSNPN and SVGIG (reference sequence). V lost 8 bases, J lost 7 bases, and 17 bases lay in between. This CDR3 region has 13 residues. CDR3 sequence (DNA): TGTGCCGGCCGTGGGCAGAGAAGTGAAAAACTGTTTTTT. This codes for CAGRGQRSEKLFF.

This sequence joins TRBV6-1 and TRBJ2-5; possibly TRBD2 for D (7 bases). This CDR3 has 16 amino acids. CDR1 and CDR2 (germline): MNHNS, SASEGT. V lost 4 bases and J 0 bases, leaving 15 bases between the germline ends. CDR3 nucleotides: TGTGCCAGCAGTGCGGTGGGGGGGGCCTACCAAGAGACCCAGTACTTC. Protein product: CASSAVGGAYQETQYF.

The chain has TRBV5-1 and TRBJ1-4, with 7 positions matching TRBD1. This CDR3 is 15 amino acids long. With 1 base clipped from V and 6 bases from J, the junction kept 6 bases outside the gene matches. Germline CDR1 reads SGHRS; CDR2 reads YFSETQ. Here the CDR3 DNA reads TGCGCCAGCAGCTTGTATGGGGACAGTGATGAAAAACTGTTTTTT. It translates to CASSLYGDSDEKLFF. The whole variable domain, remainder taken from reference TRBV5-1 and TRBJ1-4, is KAGVTQTPRYLIKTRGQQVTLSCSPISGHRSVSWYQQTPGQGLQFLFEYFSETQRNKGNFPGRFSGRQFSNSRSEMNVSTLELGDSALYLCASSLYGDSDEKLFFGSGTQLSVL.

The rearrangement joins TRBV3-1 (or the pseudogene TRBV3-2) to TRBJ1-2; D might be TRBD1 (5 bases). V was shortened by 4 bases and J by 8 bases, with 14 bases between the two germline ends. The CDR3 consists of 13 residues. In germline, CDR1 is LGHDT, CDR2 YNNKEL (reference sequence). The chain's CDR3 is CASSRFDSGGYTF. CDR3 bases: TGTGCCAGCAGCCGCTTTGACAGTGGCGGCTACACCTTC.

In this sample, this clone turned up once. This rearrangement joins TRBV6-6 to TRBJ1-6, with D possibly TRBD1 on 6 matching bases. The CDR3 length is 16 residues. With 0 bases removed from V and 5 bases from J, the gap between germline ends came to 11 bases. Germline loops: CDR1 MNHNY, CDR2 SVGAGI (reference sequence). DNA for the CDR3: TGTGCCAGCAGTTACTCGGGGCAGGGGAATAATTCACCCCTCCACTTT. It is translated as CASSYSGQGNNSPLHF.

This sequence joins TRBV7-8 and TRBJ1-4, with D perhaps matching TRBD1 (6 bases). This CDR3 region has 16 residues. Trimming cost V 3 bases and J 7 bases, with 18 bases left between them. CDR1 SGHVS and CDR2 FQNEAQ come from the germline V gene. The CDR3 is CASSFRDIQRGEKLFF. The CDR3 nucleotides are TGTGCCAGCAGCTTCCGGGACATTCAACGAGGTGAAAAACTGTTTTTT. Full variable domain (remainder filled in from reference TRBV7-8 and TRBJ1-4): GAGVSQSPRYKVAKRGQDVALRCDPISGHVSLFWYQQALGQGPEFLTYFQNEAQLDKSGLPSDRFFAERPEGSVSTLKIQRTQQEDSAVYLCASSFRDIQRGEKLFFGSGTQLSVL.

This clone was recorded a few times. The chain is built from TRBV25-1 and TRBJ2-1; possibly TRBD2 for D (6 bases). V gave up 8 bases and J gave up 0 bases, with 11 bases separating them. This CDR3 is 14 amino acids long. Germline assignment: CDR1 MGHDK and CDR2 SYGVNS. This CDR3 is CASLGGTSYNEQFF. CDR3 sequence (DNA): TGTGCCAGCCTCGGGGGTACCTCCTACAATGAGCAGTTCTTC.

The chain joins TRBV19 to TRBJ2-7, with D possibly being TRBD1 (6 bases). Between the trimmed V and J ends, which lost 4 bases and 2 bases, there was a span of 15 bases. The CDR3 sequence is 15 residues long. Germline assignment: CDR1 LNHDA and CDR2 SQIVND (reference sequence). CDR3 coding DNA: TGTGCCAGTAGTACCACAGGGTACCCTACCTACGAGCAGTACTTC. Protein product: CASSTTGYPTYEQYF.

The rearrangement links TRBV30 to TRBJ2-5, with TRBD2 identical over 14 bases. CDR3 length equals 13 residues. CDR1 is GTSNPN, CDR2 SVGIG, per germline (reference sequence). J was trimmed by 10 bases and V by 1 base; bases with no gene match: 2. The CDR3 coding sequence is TGTGCCTGGAGTGGGACTAGCGGGGGGCTCCAGTACTTC. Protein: CAWSGTSGGLQYF.

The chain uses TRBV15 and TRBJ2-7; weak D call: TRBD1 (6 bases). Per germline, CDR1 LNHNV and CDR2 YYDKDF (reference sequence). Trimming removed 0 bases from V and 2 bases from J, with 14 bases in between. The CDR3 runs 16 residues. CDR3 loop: CATSRDQGQIPYEQYF. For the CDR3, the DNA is TGTGCCACCAGCAGAGATCAGGGGCAGATACCCTACGAGCAGTACTTC.